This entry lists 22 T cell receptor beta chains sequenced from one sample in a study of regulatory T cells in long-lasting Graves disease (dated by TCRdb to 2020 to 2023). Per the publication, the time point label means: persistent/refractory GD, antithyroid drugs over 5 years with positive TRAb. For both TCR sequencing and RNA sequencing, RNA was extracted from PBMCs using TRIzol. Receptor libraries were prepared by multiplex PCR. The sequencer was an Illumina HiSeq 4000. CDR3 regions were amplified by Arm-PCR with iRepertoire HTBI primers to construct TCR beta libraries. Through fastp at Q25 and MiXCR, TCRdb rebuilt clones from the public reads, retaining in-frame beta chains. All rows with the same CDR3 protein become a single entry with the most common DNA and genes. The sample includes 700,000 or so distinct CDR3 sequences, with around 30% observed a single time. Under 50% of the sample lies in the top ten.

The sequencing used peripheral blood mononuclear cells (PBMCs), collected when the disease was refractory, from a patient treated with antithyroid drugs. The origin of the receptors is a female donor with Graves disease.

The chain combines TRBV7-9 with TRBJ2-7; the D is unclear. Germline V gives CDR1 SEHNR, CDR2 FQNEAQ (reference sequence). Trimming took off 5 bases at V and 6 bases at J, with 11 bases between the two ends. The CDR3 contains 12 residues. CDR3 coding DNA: TGTGCCAGCAGCCAACCCACGGGCGAGCAGTACTTC. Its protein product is CASSQPTGEQYF.

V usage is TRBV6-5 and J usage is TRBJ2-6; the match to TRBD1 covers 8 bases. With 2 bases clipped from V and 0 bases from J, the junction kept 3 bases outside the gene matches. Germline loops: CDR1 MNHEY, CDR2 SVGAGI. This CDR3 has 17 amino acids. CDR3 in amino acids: CASSYTGGYSGANVLTF. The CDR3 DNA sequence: TGTGCCAGCAGTTACACAGGGGGTTACTCTGGGGCCAACGTCCTGACTTTC.

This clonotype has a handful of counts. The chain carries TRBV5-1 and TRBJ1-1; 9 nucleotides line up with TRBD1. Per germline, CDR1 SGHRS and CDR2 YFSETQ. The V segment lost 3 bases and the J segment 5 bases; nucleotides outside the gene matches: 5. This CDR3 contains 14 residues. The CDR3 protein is CASSSGTGRTEAFF. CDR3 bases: TGCGCCAGCAGCTCCGGGACAGGGAGGACTGAAGCTTTCTTT.

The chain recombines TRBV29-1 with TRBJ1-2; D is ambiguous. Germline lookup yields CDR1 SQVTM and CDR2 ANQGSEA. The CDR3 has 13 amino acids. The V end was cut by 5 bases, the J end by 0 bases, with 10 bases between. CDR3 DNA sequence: TGCAGCGTTTGGCAGAGGCCTAACTATGGCTACACCTTC. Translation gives CSVWQRPNYGYTF.

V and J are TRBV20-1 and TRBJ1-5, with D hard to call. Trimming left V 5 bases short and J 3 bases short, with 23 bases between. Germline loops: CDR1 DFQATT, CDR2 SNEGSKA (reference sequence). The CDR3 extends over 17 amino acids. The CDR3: CSARMTGGQLLNQPQHF. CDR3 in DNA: TGCAGTGCTCGAATGACCGGTGGGCAGCTCCTCAATCAGCCCCAGCATTTT.

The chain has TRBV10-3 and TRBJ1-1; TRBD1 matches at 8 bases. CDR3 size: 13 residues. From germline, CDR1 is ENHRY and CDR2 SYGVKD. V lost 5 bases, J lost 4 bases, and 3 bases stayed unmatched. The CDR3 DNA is TGTGCCATCAGTACGACAGGGGTCACTGAAGCTTTCTTT. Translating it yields CAISTTGVTEAFF.

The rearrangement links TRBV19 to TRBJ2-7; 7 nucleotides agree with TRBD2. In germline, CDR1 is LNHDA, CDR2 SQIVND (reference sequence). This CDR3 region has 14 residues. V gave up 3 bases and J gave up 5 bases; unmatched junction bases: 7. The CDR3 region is CASSIGRESDEQYF. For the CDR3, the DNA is TGTGCCAGTAGTATTGGGCGGGAGTCCGACGAGCAGTACTTC. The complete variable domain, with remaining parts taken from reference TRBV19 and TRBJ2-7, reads DGGITQSPKYLFRKEGQNVTLSCEQNLNHDAMYWYRQDPGQGLRLIYYSQIVNDFQKGDIAEGYSVSREKKESFPLTVTSAQKNPTAFYLCASSIGRESDEQYFGPGTRLTVT.

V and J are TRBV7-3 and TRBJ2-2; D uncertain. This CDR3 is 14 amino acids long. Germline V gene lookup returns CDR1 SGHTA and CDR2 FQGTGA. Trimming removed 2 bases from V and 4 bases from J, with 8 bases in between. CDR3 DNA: TGTGCCAGCAGCTTAGAAGCTCTCACCGGGGAGCTGTTTTTT. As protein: CASSLEALTGELFF.

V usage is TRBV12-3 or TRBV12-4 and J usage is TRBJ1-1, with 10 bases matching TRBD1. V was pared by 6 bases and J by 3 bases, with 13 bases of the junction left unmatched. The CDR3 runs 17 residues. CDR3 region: CASSPRDRGVRDTEAFF. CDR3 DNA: TGTGCCAGCAGCCCCCGGGACAGGGGTGTGAGGGACACTGAAGCTTTCTTT.

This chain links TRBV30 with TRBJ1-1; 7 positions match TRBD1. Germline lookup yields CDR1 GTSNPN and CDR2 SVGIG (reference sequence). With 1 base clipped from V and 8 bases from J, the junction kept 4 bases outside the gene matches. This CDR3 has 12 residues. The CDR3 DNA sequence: TGTGCCTGGAGTGGAGGGACAGCAGAAGCTTTCTTT. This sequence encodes CAWSGGTAEAFF.

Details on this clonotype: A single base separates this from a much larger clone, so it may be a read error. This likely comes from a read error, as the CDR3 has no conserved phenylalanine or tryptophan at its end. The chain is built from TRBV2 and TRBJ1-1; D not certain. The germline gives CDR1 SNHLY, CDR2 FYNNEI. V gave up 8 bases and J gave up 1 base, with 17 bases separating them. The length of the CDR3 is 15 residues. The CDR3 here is CASSVNGGGNTEAFL. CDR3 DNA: TGTGCCAGCTCAGTGAACGGTGGAGGGAACACTGAAGCTTTCCTT.

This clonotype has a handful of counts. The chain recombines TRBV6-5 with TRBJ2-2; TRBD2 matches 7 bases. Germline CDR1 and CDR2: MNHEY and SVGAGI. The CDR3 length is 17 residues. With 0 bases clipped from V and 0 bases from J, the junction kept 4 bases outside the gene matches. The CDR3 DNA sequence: TGTGCCAGCAGTTACTCGAGACTAGCTGCGAACACCGGGGAGCTGTTTTTT. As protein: CASSYSRLAANTGELFF.

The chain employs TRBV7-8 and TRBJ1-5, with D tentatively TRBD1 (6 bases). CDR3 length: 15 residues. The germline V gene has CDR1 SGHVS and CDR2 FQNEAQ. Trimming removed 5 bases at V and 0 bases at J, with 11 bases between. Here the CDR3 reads CASSQDRFSNQPQHF. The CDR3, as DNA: TGTGCCAGCAGCCAGGACAGATTTAGCAATCAGCCCCAGCATTTT.

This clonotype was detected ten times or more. The CDR3 reads CASSDSNTGELFF. The CDR3, as DNA: TGTGCCAGCAGTGACTCGAACACCGGGGAGCTGTTTTTT. The rearrangement uses TRBV2 and TRBJ2-2; D gene unclear. CDR3 length: 13 amino acids. V dropped 3 bases and J dropped 0 bases, with 2 bases sitting between them. The V gene's germline CDR1 is SNHLY and CDR2 FYNNEI.

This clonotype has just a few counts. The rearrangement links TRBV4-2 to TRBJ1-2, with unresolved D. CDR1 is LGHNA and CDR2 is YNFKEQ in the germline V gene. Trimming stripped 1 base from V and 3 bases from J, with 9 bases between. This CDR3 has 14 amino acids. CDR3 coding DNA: TGTGCCAGCAGCCAAGGTCCCGACCACTATGGCTACACCTTC. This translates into CASSQGPDHYGYTF.

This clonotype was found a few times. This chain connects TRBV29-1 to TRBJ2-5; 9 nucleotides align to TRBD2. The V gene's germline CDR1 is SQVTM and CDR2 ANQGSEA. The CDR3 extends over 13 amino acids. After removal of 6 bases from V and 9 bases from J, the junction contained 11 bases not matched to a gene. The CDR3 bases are TGCAGCGTCGGGACTAGCCTTAGAGAAGCCCAGTACTTC. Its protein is CSVGTSLREAQYF.

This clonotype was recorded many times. The CDR3 bases are TGTGCCAGCAGCCGACAGGGAGTAAACACTGAAGCTTTCTTT. It yields the protein CASSRQGVNTEAFF. The chain uses TRBV12-3 or TRBV12-4 and TRBJ1-1, with 7 bases aligning to TRBD1. The trim removed 6 bases at V and 2 bases at J, leaving 6 bases unmatched. This CDR3 has 14 amino acids.

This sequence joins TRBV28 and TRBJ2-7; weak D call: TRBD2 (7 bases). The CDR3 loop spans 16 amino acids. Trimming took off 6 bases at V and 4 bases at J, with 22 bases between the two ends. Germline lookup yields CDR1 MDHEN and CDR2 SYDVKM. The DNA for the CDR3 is TGTGCCAGCAGGTCCTGGGGGGGGGCGGGCTTTTACGAGCAGTACTTC. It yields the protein CASRSWGGAGFYEQYF.

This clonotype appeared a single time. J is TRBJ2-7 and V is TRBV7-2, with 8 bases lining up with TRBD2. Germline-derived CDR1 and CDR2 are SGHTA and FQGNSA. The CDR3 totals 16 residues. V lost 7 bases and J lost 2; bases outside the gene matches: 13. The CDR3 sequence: CASTLGGAGVPYEQYF. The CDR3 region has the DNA TGTGCCAGCACCCTGGGAGGAGCGGGAGTCCCCTACGAGCAGTACTTC.

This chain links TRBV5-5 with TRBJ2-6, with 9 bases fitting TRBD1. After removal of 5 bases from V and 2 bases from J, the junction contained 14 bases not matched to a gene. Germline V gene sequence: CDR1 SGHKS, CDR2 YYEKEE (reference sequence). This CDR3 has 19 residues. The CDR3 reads CASSTPVGTGLTGANVLTF. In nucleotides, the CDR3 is TGTGCCAGCAGTACCCCAGTGGGGACAGGGTTGACTGGGGCCAACGTCCTGACTTTC.

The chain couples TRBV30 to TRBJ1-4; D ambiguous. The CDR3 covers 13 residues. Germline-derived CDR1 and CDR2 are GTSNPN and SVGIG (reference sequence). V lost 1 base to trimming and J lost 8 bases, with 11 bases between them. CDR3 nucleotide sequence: TGTGCCTGGAGTGCCGATAGGCGAGAAAAACTGTTTTTT. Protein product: CAWSADRREKLFF.

CDR3 sequence: CAISESFGGKGAEAFF. The CDR3, as DNA: TGTGCCATCAGTGAGTCGTTTGGGGGGAAGGGCGCTGAAGCTTTCTTT. The gene calls are TRBV10-3 and TRBJ1-1; a weak D match, TRBD1 (5 bases). This CDR3 has 16 amino acids. Germline V gene sequence: CDR1 ENHRY, CDR2 SYGVKD. V gave up 0 bases and J gave up 6 bases, with 17 bases separating them.